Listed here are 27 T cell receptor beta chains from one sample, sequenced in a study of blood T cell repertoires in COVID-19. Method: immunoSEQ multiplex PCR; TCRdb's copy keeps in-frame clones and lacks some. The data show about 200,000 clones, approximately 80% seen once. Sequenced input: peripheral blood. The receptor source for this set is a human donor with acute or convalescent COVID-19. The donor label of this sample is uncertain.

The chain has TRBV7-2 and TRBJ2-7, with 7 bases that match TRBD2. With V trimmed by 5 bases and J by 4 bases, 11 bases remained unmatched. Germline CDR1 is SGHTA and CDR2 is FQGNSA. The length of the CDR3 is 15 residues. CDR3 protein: CASSPRLGGSYEQYF. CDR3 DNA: TGTGCCAGCAGCCCGAGACTGGGCGGGAGTTACGAGCAGTACTTC.

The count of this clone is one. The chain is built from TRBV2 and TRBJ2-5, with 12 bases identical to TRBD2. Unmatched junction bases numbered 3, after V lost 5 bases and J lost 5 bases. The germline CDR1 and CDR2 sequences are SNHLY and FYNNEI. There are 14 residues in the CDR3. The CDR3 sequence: CASSSGTSGETQYF. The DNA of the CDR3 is TGTGCCAGCAGTTCCGGGACTAGCGGGGAGACCCAGTACTTC.

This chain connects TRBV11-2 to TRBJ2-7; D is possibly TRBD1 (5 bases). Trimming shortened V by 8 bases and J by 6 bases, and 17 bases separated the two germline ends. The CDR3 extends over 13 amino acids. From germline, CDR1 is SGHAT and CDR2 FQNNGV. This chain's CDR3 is CASSLGLQFEQYF. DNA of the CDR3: TGTGCCAGCTCTCTGGGGCTACAATTCGAGCAGTACTTC.

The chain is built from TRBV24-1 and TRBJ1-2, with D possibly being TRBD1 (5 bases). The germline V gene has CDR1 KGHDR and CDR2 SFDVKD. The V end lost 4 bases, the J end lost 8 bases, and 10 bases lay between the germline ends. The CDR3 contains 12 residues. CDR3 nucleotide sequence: TGTGCCACCAGTGACGGGGGGTACGGCTACACCTTC. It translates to CATSDGGYGYTF.

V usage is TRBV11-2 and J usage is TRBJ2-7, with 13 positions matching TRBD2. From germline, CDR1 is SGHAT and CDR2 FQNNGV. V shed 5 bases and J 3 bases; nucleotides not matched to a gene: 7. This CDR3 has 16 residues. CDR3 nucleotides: TGTGCCAGCAGCCTCGGACTAGCGGGAGTATTCTACGAGCAGTACTTC. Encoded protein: CASSLGLAGVFYEQYF.

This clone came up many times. This chain's CDR3 is CASNAGLGPYEQYF. In DNA form, the CDR3 reads TGTGCCAGCAACGCGGGACTGGGACCCTACGAGCAGTACTTC. The chain has TRBV6-5 and TRBJ2-7, with a weak D call TRBD2 (6 bases). The V end was cut by 7 bases, the J end by 2 bases, with 15 bases between. This CDR3 has 14 amino acids. Germline assignment: CDR1 MNHEY and CDR2 SVGAGI.

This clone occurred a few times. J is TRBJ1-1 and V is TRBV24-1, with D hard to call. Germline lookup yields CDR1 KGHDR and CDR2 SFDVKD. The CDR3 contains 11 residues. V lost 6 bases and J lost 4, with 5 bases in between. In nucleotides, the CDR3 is TGTGCCACCAGTTCAGGCACTGAAGCTTTCTTT. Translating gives CATSSGTEAFF.

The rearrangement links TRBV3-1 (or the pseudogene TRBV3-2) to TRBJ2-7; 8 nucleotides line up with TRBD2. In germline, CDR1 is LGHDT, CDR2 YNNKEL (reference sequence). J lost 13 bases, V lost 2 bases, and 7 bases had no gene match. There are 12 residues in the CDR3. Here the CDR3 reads CASSQHGSGKYF. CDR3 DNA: TGTGCCAGCAGCCAACACGGTAGCGGGAAATACTTC.

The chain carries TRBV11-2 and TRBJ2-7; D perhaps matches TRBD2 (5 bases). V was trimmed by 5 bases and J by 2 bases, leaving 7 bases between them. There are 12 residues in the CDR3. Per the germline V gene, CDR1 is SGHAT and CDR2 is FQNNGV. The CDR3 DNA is TGTGCCAGCAGCCTGAGGGCCTACGAGCAGTACTTC. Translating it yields CASSLRAYEQYF.

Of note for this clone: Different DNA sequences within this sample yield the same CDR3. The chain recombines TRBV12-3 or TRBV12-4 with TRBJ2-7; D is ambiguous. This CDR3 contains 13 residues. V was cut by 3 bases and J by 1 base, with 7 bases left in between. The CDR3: CASSLRLSYEQYF. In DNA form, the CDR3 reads TGTGCCAGCAGTTTGAGGCTGTCCTACGAGCAGTACTTC.

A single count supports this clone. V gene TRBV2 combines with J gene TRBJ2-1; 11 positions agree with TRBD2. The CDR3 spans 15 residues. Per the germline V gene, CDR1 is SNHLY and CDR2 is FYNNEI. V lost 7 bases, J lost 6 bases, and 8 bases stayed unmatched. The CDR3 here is CASTTLAGEGNEQFF. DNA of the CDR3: TGTGCCAGCACTACACTAGCGGGAGAAGGCAATGAGCAGTTCTTC.

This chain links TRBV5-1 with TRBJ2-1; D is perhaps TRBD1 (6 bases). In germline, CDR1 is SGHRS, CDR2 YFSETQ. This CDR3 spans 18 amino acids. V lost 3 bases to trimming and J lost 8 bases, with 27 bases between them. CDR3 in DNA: TGCGCCAGCAGCTCTCAGTATCAGGGTAGACAGGACAATGATGAGCAGTTCTTC. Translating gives CASSSQYQGRQDNDEQFF.

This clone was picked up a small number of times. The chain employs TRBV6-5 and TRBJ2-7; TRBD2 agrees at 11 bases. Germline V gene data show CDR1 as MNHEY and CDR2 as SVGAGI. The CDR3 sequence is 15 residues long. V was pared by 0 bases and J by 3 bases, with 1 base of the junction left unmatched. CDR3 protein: CASSYSTSGVYEQYF. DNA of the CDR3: TGTGCCAGCAGTTACTCGACTAGCGGGGTCTACGAGCAGTACTTC.

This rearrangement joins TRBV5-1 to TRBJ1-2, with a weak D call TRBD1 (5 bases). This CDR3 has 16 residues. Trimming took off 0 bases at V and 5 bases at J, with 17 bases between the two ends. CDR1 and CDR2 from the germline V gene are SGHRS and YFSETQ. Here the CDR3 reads CASSLAVTAGEYGYTF. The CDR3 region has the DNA TGCGCCAGCAGCTTGGCCGTGACTGCGGGGGAGTATGGCTACACCTTC. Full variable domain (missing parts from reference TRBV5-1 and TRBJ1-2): KAGVTQTPRYLIKTRGQQVTLSCSPISGHRSVSWYQQTPGQGLQFLFEYFSETQRNKGNFPGRFSGRQFSNSRSEMNVSTLELGDSALYLCASSLAVTAGEYGYTFGSGTRLTVV.

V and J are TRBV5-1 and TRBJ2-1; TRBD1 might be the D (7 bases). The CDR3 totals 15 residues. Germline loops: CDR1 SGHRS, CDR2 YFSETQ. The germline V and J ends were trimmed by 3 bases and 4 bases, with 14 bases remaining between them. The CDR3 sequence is CASSWRGQSYNEQFF. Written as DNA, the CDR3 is TGCGCCAGCAGCTGGCGGGGACAGTCATACAATGAGCAGTTCTTC. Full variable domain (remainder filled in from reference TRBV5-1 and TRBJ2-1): KAGVTQTPRYLIKTRGQQVTLSCSPISGHRSVSWYQQTPGQGLQFLFEYFSETQRNKGNFPGRFSGRQFSNSRSEMNVSTLELGDSALYLCASSWRGQSYNEQFFGPGTRLTVL.

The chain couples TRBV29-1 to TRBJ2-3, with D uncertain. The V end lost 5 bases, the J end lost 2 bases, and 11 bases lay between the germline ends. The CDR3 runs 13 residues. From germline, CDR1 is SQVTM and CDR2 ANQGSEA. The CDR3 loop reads CSVLTDYTDTQYF. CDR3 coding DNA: TGCAGCGTTCTGACTGATTACACAGATACGCAGTATTTT.

The CDR3 loop is CASSLHLAGGTNEQFF. The CDR3 nucleotides are TGTGCCAGCAGCTTGCACCTAGCGGGAGGTACCAATGAGCAGTTCTTC. The chain combines TRBV5-6 with TRBJ2-1; 11 bases line up with TRBD2. The germline V gene has CDR1 SGHDT and CDR2 YYEEEE. J was trimmed by 6 bases and V by 1 base; bases with no gene match: 6. This CDR3 has 16 amino acids.

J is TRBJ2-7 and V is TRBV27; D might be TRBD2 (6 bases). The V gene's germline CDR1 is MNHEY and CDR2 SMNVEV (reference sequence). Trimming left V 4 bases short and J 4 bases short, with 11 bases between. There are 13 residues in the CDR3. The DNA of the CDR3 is TGTGCCAGCAGTTCCTGGGGGGAGTACGAGCAGTACTTC. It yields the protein CASSSWGEYEQYF.

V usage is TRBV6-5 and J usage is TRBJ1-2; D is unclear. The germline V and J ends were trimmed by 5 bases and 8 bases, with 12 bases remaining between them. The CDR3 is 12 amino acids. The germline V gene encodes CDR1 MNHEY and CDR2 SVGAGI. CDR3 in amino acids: CASSPGPAGYTF. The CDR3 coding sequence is TGTGCCAGCAGTCCCGGTCCAGCGGGCTACACCTTC.

The CDR3 DNA reads as TGTGCCAGCAGCTTGAACAGGGGCGTGATAGCTTTCTTT. Its protein product is CASSLNRGVIAFF. The chain combines TRBV5-4 with TRBJ1-1; 7 nucleotides agree with TRBD1. The germline CDR1 and CDR2 sequences are SGHNT and YYREEE (reference sequence). V trimming: 1 base; J trimming: 10 bases; junction bases outside the gene matches: 7. This CDR3 comprises 13 residues.

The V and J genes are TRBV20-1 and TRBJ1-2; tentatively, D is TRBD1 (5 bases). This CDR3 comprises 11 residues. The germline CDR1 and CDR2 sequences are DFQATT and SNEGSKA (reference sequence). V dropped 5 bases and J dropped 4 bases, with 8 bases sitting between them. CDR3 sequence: CSAPDSYGYTF. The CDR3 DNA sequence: TGCAGTGCTCCTGACAGCTATGGCTACACCTTC.

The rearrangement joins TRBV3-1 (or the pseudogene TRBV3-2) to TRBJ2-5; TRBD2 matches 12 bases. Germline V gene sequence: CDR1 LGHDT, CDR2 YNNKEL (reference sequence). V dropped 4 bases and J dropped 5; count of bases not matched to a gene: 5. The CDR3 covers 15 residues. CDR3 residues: CASSRRTSGTETQYF. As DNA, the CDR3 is TGTGCCAGCAGCCGAAGGACTAGCGGGACGGAGACCCAGTACTTC.

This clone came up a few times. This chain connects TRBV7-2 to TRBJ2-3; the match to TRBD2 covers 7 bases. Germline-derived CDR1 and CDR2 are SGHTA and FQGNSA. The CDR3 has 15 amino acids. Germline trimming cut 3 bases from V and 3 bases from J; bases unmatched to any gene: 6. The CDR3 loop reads CASSFRSGLTDTQYF. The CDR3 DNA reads TGTGCCAGCAGCTTCCGTAGCGGGTTAACAGATACGCAGTATTTT.

CDR3 sequence reads: CASSPPGVGNTIYF. Here the CDR3 DNA reads TGTGCCAGCAGCCCCCCGGGGGTAGGAAACACCATATATTTT. The chain combines TRBV6-6 with TRBJ1-3, with D tentatively TRBD1 (5 bases). Germline V gene lookup returns CDR1 MNHNY and CDR2 SVGAGI (reference sequence). The CDR3 consists of 14 residues. The ends were cut back, 6 bases at V and 4 bases at J, with 13 bases in the middle.

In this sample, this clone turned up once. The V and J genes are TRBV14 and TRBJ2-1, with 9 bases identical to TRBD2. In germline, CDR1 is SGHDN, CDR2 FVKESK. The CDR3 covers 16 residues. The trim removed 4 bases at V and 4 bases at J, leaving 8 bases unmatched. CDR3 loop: CASSLKALAGYNEQFF. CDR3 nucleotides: TGTGCCAGCAGCCTGAAGGCGCTAGCGGGATACAATGAGCAGTTCTTC.

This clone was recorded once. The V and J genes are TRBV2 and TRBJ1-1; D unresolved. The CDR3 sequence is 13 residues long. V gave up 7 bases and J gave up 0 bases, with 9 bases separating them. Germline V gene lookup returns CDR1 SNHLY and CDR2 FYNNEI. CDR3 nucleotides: TGTGCCAGCACGAAGGAGATGAACACTGAAGCTTTCTTT. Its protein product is CASTKEMNTEAFF.

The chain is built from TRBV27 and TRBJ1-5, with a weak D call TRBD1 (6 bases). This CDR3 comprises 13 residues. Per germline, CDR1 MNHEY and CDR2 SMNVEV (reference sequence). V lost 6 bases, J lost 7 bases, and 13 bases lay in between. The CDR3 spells CASSPRGGQPQHF. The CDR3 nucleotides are TGTGCCAGCAGCCCGAGGGGGGGCCAGCCCCAGCATTTT.